One and the same sample provided the 28 T cell receptor beta chains below, sequenced in a study of T cells in Graves' hyperthyroidism and ophthalmopathy. Amplification of TCR beta CDR3 regions was performed using RNA transcripts as template. An initial round of RT-PCR targeting the TCR CDR3 relied on the HTBI primer set. A single record per CDR3 protein comes from TCRdb applying MiXCR to the multiplex PCR reads. This sample has about 410,000 distinct CDR3 sequences, with over 12% found just once. Sequencing was carried out using blood. All receptors come from a man aged 18 to 29 with Graves' ophthalmopathy.

This clonotype came up many times. The CDR3 nucleotides are TGTGCCAGCAGCCCAGCGGGGGGGCTTGTAGATACGCAGTATTTT. It is translated as CASSPAGGLVDTQYF. This chain connects TRBV7-2 to TRBJ2-3; TRBD2 aligns across 10 bases. The CDR3 loop spans 15 amino acids. V lost 5 bases to trimming and J lost 5 bases; unmatched junction nucleotides: 7. Germline values: CDR1 SGHTA, CDR2 FQGNSA.

This clonotype appeared once. The chain recombines TRBV6-5 with TRBJ2-7; TRBD1 matches at 11 bases. In germline, CDR1 is MNHEY, CDR2 SVGAGI. The CDR3 covers 17 residues. Losses at the gene ends were 7 bases for V and 3 bases for J; bases not matched to a gene: 14. The CDR3 is CASTSETRTGGLYEQYF. The CDR3, as DNA: TGTGCCAGCACTTCCGAAACGAGGACAGGGGGCCTCTACGAGCAGTACTTC.

The sample holds many counts of this clonotype. The chain couples TRBV5-1 to TRBJ2-1; no firm D call. Germline assignment: CDR1 SGHRS and CDR2 YFSETQ. This CDR3 comprises 13 residues. The V end was cut by 5 bases, the J end by 3 bases, with 9 bases between. The CDR3 is CASSLVGYNEQFF. CDR3 nucleotides: TGCGCCAGCAGTCTCGTGGGCTACAATGAGCAGTTCTTC.

This clonotype has ten or more counts. The chain is built from TRBV7-6 and TRBJ2-5, with 9 bases fitting TRBD2. In germline, CDR1 is SGHVS, CDR2 FNYEAQ. J was trimmed by 1 base and V by 1 base; bases with no gene match: 4. This CDR3 contains 16 residues. CDR3 sequence reads: CASSLVSSGTQETQYF. DNA for the CDR3: TGTGCCAGCAGCTTAGTGTCTAGCGGGACCCAAGAGACCCAGTACTTC.

In its sample, this clonotype was seen many times. DNA of the CDR3: TGCAGTGCCTCTCACCAAACAGGGTACGGCTACACCTTC. Protein product: CSASHQTGYGYTF. The chain is built from TRBV20-1 and TRBJ1-2, with D maybe TRBD1 (6 bases). Germline assignment: CDR1 DFQATT and CDR2 SNEGSKA (reference sequence). This CDR3 region has 13 residues. Between the trimmed V and J ends, which lost 6 bases and 8 bases, there was a span of 19 bases.

This clonotype was recorded many times. The rearrangement joins TRBV10-2 to TRBJ2-7; no definite D call. The CDR3 is 13 amino acids. V lost 6 bases and J 4 bases, leaving 13 bases between the germline ends. Germline assignment: CDR1 WSHSY and CDR2 SAAADI. The CDR3 loop reads CASRFSVAYEQYF. The CDR3 DNA follows: TGCGCCAGCAGATTTAGTGTGGCTTACGAGCAGTACTTC.

This clonotype has ten or more counts. V gene TRBV7-2 combines with J gene TRBJ2-3; D could derive from TRBD1 or TRBD2 (5 bases each). The CDR3 is 13 amino acids. The V gene's germline CDR1 is SGHTA and CDR2 FQGNSA. Trimming cost V 4 bases and J 5 bases, with 10 bases left between them. The CDR3 region is CASSSRDQDTQYF. Written as DNA, the CDR3 is TGTGCCAGCAGCTCCCGGGACCAAGATACGCAGTATTTT.

This clonotype came up many times. This chain joins TRBV2 and TRBJ2-7; D is perhaps TRBD1 or TRBD2 (5 bases each). In germline, CDR1 is SNHLY, CDR2 FYNNEI. This CDR3 is 14 amino acids long. Trimming pared 9 bases from V and 4 bases from J, leaving 19 bases between. The CDR3 loop is CASSWDPSIYEQYF. CDR3 DNA sequence: TGTGCCAGTAGTTGGGACCCTTCGATATACGAGCAGTACTTC.

The chain is built from TRBV18 and TRBJ1-1; D is unclear. Germline V gene sequence: CDR1 KGHSH, CDR2 LQKENI. The V and J ends lost 2 bases and 2 bases respectively, with 15 bases between them. The CDR3 runs 16 residues. The CDR3 nucleotides are TGTGCCAGCTCACCATCCCTCTGGGGAGGAAACACTGAAGCTTTCTTT. This translates into CASSPSLWGGNTEAFF.

This chain links TRBV7-9 with TRBJ1-1; D remains ambiguous. This CDR3 region has 12 residues. CDR1 SEHNR and CDR2 FQNEAQ come from the germline V gene (reference sequence). The V end was cut by 1 base, the J end by 8 bases, with 8 bases between. CDR3 sequence reads: CASSLVGEEAFF. CDR3 DNA sequence: TGTGCCAGCAGCTTAGTCGGAGAAGAAGCTTTCTTT.

This clonotype was seen many times. The chain joins TRBV7-6 to TRBJ2-5, with 12 bases aligning to TRBD2. Germline V gene lookup returns CDR1 SGHVS and CDR2 FNYEAQ. The CDR3 extends over 16 amino acids. The V and J ends lost 3 bases and 6 bases, in that order; junction bases with no gene match: 8. CDR3 nucleotide sequence: TGTGCCAGCAGCTTTAGCCTAGCGGGGGGGCTTAAGACCCAGTACTTC. Translation gives CASSFSLAGGLKTQYF.

This clonotype was detected ten times or more. The genes are TRBV10-3 and TRBJ2-7; D is ambiguous. This CDR3 region has 11 residues. CDR1 and CDR2 from the germline V gene are ENHRY and SYGVKD. V was shortened by 8 bases and J by 3 bases, with 8 bases between the two germline ends. CDR3 sequence: CAIAGNYEQYF. CDR3 bases: TGTGCCATCGCCGGCAACTACGAGCAGTACTTC.

This clonotype was seen ten or more times. CDR3 nucleotides: TGCAGTGTCTCTCCTCGGGGAGAGACCCAGTACTTC. Protein product: CSVSPRGETQYF. V gene TRBV20-1 combines with J gene TRBJ2-5; D is possibly TRBD2 (5 bases). CDR3 size: 12 residues. Germline loops: CDR1 DFQATT, CDR2 SNEGSKA (reference sequence). Trimming pared 7 bases from V and 4 bases from J, leaving 13 bases between.

This clonotype was detected ten times or more. CDR3 sequence (DNA): TGCAGTGCTAGAGATTTCCGGGGGCAAGAGACCCAGTACTTC. Protein product: CSARDFRGQETQYF. The V call is TRBV20-1, the J call TRBJ2-5; tentative D call: TRBD2 (6 bases). CDR1 is DFQATT and CDR2 is SNEGSKA in the germline V gene (reference sequence). V gave up 0 bases and J gave up 2 bases, with 10 bases separating them. This CDR3 region has 14 residues.

This clonotype was detected many times. This chain connects TRBV7-9 to TRBJ2-3; D ambiguous. The CDR3 is 14 amino acids. Trimming pared 1 base from V and 4 bases from J, leaving 9 bases between. From germline, CDR1 is SEHNR and CDR2 FQNEAQ (reference sequence). CDR3 sequence reads: CASSLGVSADTQYF. The CDR3 region has the DNA TGTGCCAGCAGCTTAGGGGTGAGCGCAGATACGCAGTATTTT.

This clonotype was counted many times. This chain joins TRBV7-9 and TRBJ2-7; 8 positions agree with TRBD1. V shed 2 bases and J 6 bases; nucleotides not matched to a gene: 9. Germline V CDR1 and CDR2: SEHNR, FQNEAQ (reference sequence). The CDR3 is 15 residues long. Here the CDR3 reads CASSLRQGATGEQYF. Here the CDR3 DNA reads TGTGCCAGCAGCTTAAGGCAGGGGGCGACCGGCGAGCAGTACTTC.

This clonotype has only a few counts. This chain links TRBV6-1 with TRBJ2-2; 9 nucleotides line up with TRBD1. From germline, CDR1 is MNHNS and CDR2 SASEGT. The trim removed 4 bases at V and 3 bases at J, leaving 6 bases unmatched. This CDR3 spans 16 amino acids. CDR3 loop: CASSGLQGADTGELFF. Written as DNA, the CDR3 is TGTGCCAGCAGTGGGTTACAGGGGGCGGACACCGGGGAGCTGTTTTTT.

This clonotype has ten or more counts. The chain is built from TRBV5-1 and TRBJ2-7; 8 bases are shared with TRBD1. With 3 bases clipped from V and 2 bases from J, the junction kept 4 bases outside the gene matches. The CDR3 has 14 residues. Germline values: CDR1 SGHRS, CDR2 YFSETQ. This CDR3 reads CASSWTGPTYEQYF. CDR3 in DNA: TGCGCCAGCAGCTGGACAGGGCCGACCTACGAGCAGTACTTC. Looking up the rest from reference TRBV5-1 and TRBJ2-7 gives the full variable domain: KAGVTQTPRYLIKTRGQQVTLSCSPISGHRSVSWYQQTPGQGLQFLFEYFSETQRNKGNFPGRFSGRQFSNSRSEMNVSTLELGDSALYLCASSWTGPTYEQYFGPGTRLTVT.

There are many counts of this clonotype. The CDR3 DNA follows: TGTGCCAGCACCTTTAGCGGGCCCGCCTACGAGCAGTACTTC. Encoded protein: CASTFSGPAYEQYF. The chain links TRBV12-3 or TRBV12-4 to TRBJ2-7, with 7 bases aligning to TRBD2. With V trimmed by 7 bases and J by 2 bases, 8 bases remained unmatched. The CDR3 is 14 amino acids.

This clonotype was observed at least ten times. V gene TRBV5-8 combines with J gene TRBJ2-5, with D possibly being TRBD1 or TRBD2 (5 bases each). The CDR3 is 14 amino acids. Trimming stripped 6 bases from V and 7 bases from J, with 19 bases between. Germline V gives CDR1 SGHTS, CDR2 YDEGEE. CDR3 protein: CASTPWDGAGTQYF. DNA of the CDR3: TGTGCCAGCACCCCCTGGGACGGGGCTGGGACCCAGTACTTC.

The table lists this clonotype with many counts. This rearrangement joins TRBV10-3 to TRBJ2-7, with D possibly matching TRBD1 (6 bases). This CDR3 has 13 amino acids. Trimming removed 8 bases from V and 1 base from J, with 12 bases in between. Per germline, CDR1 ENHRY and CDR2 SYGVKD. The CDR3 DNA reads as TGTGCCATCCAACAACAGGGATCCTACGAGCAGTACTTC. Its translation: CAIQQQGSYEQYF.

Ten or more counts support this clonotype. The chain combines TRBV5-1 with TRBJ2-1; TRBD2 matches at 13 bases. Trimming at V came to 4 bases and at J to 3 bases, leaving 7 bases not matched to a gene. Looked up from germline, CDR1 is SGHRS and CDR2 is YFSETQ. This CDR3 comprises 17 residues. The CDR3 sequence: CASSTGLAGRSYNEQFF. CDR3 bases: TGCGCCAGCAGCACGGGACTAGCGGGGAGAAGCTACAATGAGCAGTTCTTC.

This clonotype was counted between two and nine times. The chain links TRBV7-2 to TRBJ2-3; D call uncertain. There are 11 residues in the CDR3. V lost 4 bases and J lost 8, with 7 bases in between. From germline, CDR1 is SGHTA and CDR2 FQGNSA. This chain's CDR3 is CASSSDGTQYF. CDR3 bases: TGTGCCAGCAGCTCCGACGGTACGCAGTATTTT.

This clonotype was seen ten or more times. The chain uses TRBV3-1 and TRBJ2-4; 7 bases are shared with TRBD2. Germline assignment: CDR1 LGHDT and CDR2 YNNKEL (reference sequence). J was trimmed by 0 bases and V by 0 bases; bases with no gene match: 5. This CDR3 region has 17 residues. The CDR3 reads CASSQDPGRQAKNIQYF. CDR3 DNA sequence: TGTGCCAGCAGCCAAGATCCCGGGAGGCAAGCCAAAAACATTCAGTACTTC.

This clonotype was seen ten or more times. The chain has TRBV7-2 and TRBJ2-5, with D hard to call. There are 13 residues in the CDR3. Germline V lookup: CDR1 SGHTA, CDR2 FQGNSA. V lost 1 base and J 5 bases, leaving 8 bases between the germline ends. DNA of the CDR3: TGTGCCAGCAGCTTAGTGAGGCGGGAGACCCAGTACTTC. Residues: CASSLVRRETQYF.

This clonotype was counted at least ten times. The chain uses TRBV5-1 and TRBJ2-7, with 12 bases fitting TRBD1. The CDR3 is 14 residues long. Germline assignment: CDR1 SGHRS and CDR2 YFSETQ. With V trimmed by 4 bases and J by 2 bases, 1 base remained unmatched. CDR3 loop: CASSGTGGTYEQYF. DNA for the CDR3: TGCGCCAGCAGCGGGACAGGGGGCACCTACGAGCAGTACTTC.

This chain connects TRBV7-9 to TRBJ1-2; 9 nucleotides align to TRBD1. The V segment lost 2 bases and the J segment 6 bases; nucleotides outside the gene matches: 7. This CDR3 region has 15 residues. Per germline, CDR1 SEHNR and CDR2 FQNEAQ (reference sequence). The CDR3 region is CASSLRDRDFHGYTF. The CDR3 DNA sequence: TGTGCCAGCAGCTTACGGGACAGGGATTTTCATGGCTACACCTTC.

This clonotype was seen repeatedly, ten times or more. V is TRBV5-6 and J is TRBJ2-1; TRBD1 aligns across 8 bases. The V and J ends lost 0 bases and 8 bases, in that order; junction bases with no gene match: 10. The germline CDR1 and CDR2 sequences are SGHDT and YYEEEE. The CDR3 has 16 residues. CDR3: CASSLALRGRRDEQFF. DNA for the CDR3: TGTGCCAGCAGCTTGGCCCTCAGGGGGCGCAGGGATGAGCAGTTCTTC.